These T cell receptor beta chains were read from a single sample in a study of T cell repertoires in cytomegalovirus infection. Via MiXCR, TCRdb re-called the reads, giving one row per CDR3 protein. The sample has fewer than 200,000 distinct CDR3 sequences; about a tenth are singletons. The material sequenced was PBMCs. The receptor source for this set is a human donor in good health (CMV status not recorded). Some clones in this sample may be carry-over from other donors' samples. CDR3s include the opening cysteine and the closing phenylalanine or tryptophan. Each record gives: CDR3 DNA, CDR3 protein, J gene, D gene, V gene, clone size. The D gene is left open where the match is weak. Size is omitted from some rows. Given values are once, few, many or a class for expanded clones.

TGTGCCAGCACCCTAAGCGAGGGGGCGCAAGAGACCCAGTACTTC CASTLSEGAQETQYF TRBJ2-5 TRBD1 TRBV28 many
TGTGCCAGCAGCTTACTCTACCGGGCGAAGCGGGGGGCCACTGAAGCTTTCTTT CASSLLYRAKRGATEAFF TRBJ1-1 NA TRBV7-8 many
TGTGCCAGCAGTTGGGCAATCAATCAGCCCCAGCATTTT CASSWAINQPQHF TRBJ1-5 NA TRBV12-3/TRBV12-4 few
TGTGCCAGCAGCTCTCTTGGGGGGGCGAAGAACTATGGCTACACCTTC CASSSLGGAKNYGYTF TRBJ1-2 NA TRBV11-2 many
TGTGCCAGCAGTCCCCAATCCGGGAACTCCTACGAGCAGTACTTC CASSPQSGNSYEQYF TRBJ2-7 NA TRBV12-3/TRBV12-4 many
TGTGCCAGCAGCCCCCCCCGGAGACTAGCGGGGGAACAAAATGAGCAGTTCTTC CASSPPRRLAGEQNEQFF TRBJ2-1 TRBD2 TRBV7-8 many
TGTGCCAGCAGCGCCTGGACAGGGGCAGGGGCCAACGTCCTGACTTTC CASSAWTGAGANVLTF TRBJ2-6 TRBD1 TRBV9 few
TGCGCCAGCAGCCCCTCGGGGGGGGACACTGAAGCTTTCTTT CASSPSGGDTEAFF TRBJ1-1 NA TRBV5-1 NA
TGTGCCAGCAGCTTAAGGTCGAACACCTACGAGCAGTACTTC CASSLRSNTYEQYF TRBJ2-7 NA TRBV7-8 many
TGTGCCAGCAGCCACAGGGGAGGCACTGAAGCTTTCTTT CASSHRGGTEAFF TRBJ1-1 TRBD1 TRBV7-2 many
TGCAGCGTTCAACAGGGGGGGAACACTGAAGCTTTCTTT CSVQQGGNTEAFF TRBJ1-1 TRBD1 TRBV29-1 many
TGTGCCAACAGCTTAGATACGGGGCGGAACGAGCTGTACTTC CANSLDTGRNELYF TRBJ2-7 NA TRBV7-2 NA
TGTGCCAGCAGTCGACAGGGAAACTCCTACGAGCAGTACTTC CASSRQGNSYEQYF TRBJ2-7 TRBD1 TRBV6-2/TRBV6-3 many
TGTGCAACGGACGGGACAGCCGGCAATCAGCCCCAGCATTTT CATDGTAGNQPQHF TRBJ1-5 TRBD1 TRBV28 many
TGTGCCAGCAGCGTAGTTGAGGGAACCTACAATGAGCAGTTCTTC CASSVVEGTYNEQFF TRBJ2-1 NA TRBV9 NA